The clone carrying this T cell receptor (beta chain) was found many times. Its cognate antigen is unknown. This entry comes from a study of human T cells and chemical hapten exposure. Background on the study: Per-sample TCR yield variation was attributed mainly to small pooled library volume differences. Study-level findings and limits: After DPC sensitization, TCRs above 1 in 1000 frequency showed no change.

Each CDR3 protein gets one entry after TCRdb re-called the 5' RACE reads with MiXCR. The sample carries 150,000 or so distinct CDR3 sequences, approximately 4% recorded once. RNA extraction used unfractionated whole blood as the source of total RNA. This clonotype was sampled from a female donor in good health.

CDR3: CSVPRTGVTNEQFF. The DNA for the CDR3 is TGCAGCGTTCCCCGGACAGGGGTTACCAATGAGCAGTTCTTC. V usage is TRBV29-1 and J usage is TRBJ2-1, with 9 bases matching TRBD1. The CDR3 loop spans 14 amino acids. V trimming: 5 bases; J trimming: 6 bases; junction bases outside the gene matches: 8. The germline gives CDR1 SQVTM, CDR2 ANQGSEA.